The clone carrying this TCR beta chain was detected only a few times. The germline V gene encodes CDR1 GTSNPN and CDR2 SVGIG (reference sequence). The CDR3 has 9 residues. The V and J ends lost 7 bases and 7 bases respectively, with 7 bases between them. This sample is part of a study of Graves' ophthalmopathy and Graves' hyperthyroidism. Amplified material comprised TCR beta CDR3 regions derived from RNA transcripts. Following a first-round RT-PCR that used HTBI primers, a second-round multiplex PCR was carried out. MiXCR, applied by TCRdb to the multiplex PCR reads, yields one record per CDR3 protein. The sample contains roughly 480,000 distinct CDR3 sequences, approximately 15% of which appear only once.

Sequencing was performed on blood. This chain links TRBV30 with TRBJ1-2; D is undetermined. The clonotype was recovered from a woman in her thirties with Graves' ophthalmopathy. CDR3 sequence reads: CASSGGYTF. In nucleotides, the CDR3 is TGTGCCTCCAGTGGTGGCTACACCTTC.